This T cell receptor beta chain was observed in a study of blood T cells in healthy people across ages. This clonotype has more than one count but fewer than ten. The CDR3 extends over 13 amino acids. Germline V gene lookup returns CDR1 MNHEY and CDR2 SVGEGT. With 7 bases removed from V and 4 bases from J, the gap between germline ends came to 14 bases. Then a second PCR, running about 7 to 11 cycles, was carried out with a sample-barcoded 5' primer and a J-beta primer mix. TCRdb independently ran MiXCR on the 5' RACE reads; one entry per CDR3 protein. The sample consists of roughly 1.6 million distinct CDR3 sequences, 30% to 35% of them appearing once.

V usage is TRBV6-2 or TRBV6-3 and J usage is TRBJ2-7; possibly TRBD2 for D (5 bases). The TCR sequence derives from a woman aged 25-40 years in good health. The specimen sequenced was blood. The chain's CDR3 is CASKRGRTYEQYF. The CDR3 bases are TGTGCCAGCAAGCGAGGCCGGACTTACGAGCAGTACTTC.